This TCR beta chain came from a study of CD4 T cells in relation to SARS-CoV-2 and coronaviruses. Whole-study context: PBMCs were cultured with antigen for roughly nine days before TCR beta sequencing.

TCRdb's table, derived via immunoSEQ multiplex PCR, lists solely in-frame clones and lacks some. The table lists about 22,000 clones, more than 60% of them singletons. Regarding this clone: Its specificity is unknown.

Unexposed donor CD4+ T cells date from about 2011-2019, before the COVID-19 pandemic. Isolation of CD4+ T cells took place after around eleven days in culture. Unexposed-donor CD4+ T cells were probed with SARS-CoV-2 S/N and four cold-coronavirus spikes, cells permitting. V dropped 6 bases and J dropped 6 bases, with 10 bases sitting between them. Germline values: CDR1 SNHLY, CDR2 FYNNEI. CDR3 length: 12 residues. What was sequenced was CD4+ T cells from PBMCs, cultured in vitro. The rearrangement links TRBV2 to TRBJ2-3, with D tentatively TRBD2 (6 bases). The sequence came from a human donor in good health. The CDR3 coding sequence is TGTGCCAGCAGCTTCGGAGGGGATACGCAGTATTTT. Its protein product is CASSFGGDTQYF. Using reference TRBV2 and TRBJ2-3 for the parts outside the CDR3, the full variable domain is EPEVTQTPSHQVTQMGQEVILRCVPISNHLYFYWYRQILGQKVEFLVSFYNNEISEKSEIFDDQFSVERPDGSNFTLKIRSTKLEDSAMYFCASSFGGDTQYFGPGTRLTVL.